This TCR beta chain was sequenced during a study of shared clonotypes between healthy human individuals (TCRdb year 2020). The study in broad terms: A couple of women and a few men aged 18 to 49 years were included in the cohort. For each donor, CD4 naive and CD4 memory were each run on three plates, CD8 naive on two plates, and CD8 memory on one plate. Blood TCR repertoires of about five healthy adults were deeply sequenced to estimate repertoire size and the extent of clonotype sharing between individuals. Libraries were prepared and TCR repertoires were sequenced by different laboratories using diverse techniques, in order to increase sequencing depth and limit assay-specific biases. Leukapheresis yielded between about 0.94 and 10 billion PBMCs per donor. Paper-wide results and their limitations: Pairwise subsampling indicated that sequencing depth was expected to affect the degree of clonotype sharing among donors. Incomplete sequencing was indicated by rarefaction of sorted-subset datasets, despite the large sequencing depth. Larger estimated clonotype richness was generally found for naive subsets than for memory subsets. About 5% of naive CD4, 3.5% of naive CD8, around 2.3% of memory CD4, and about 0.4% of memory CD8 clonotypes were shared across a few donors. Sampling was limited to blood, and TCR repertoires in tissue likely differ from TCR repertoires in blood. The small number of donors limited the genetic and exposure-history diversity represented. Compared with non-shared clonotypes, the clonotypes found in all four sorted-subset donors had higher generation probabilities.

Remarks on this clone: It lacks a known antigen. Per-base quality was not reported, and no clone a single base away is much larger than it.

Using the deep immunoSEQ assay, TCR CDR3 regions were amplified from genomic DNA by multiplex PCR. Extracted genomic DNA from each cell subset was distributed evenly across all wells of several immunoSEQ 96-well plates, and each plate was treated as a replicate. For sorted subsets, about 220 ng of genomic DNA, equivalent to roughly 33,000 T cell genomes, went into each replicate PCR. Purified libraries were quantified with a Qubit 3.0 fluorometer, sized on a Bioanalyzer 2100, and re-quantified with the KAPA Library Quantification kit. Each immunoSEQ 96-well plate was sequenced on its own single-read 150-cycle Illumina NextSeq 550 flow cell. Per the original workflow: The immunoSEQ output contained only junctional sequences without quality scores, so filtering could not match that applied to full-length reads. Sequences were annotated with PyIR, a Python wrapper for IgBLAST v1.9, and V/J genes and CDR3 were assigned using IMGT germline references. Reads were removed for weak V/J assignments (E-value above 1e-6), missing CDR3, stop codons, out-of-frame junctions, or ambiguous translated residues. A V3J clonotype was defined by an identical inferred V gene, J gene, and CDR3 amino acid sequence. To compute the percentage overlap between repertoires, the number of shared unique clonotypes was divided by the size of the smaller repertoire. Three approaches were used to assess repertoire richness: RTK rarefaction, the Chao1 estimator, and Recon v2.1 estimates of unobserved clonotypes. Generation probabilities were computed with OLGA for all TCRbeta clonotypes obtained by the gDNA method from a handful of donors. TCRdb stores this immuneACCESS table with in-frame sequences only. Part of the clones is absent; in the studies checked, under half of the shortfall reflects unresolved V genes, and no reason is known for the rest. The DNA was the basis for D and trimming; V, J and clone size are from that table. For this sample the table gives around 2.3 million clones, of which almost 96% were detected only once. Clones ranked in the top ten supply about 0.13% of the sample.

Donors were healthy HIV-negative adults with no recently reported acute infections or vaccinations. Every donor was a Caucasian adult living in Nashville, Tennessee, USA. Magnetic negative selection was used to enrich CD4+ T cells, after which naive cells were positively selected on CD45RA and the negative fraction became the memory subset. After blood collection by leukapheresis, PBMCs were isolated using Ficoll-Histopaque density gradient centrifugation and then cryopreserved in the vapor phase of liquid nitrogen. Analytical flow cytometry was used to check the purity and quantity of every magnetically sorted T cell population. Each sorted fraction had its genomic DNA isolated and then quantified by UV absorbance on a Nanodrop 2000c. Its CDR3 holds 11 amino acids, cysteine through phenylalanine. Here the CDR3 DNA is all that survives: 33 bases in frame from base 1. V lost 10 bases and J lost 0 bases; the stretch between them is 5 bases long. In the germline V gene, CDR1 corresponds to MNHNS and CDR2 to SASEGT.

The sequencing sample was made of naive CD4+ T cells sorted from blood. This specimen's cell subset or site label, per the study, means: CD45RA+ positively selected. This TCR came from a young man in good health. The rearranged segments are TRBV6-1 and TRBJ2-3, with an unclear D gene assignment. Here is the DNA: TGTGCCACGGGTAGCACAGATACGCAGTATTTT. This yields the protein CATGSTDTQYF.